A selection of T cell receptor beta chains follows, all from one sample in a study of T cell responses to AZD1222 COVID-19 vaccine. Measured with immunoSEQ multiplex PCR; TCRdb has only the in-frame clones, and not every one. The repertoire has 150,000 to 250,000 clones, approximately 89% of them found once; the top ten carry 3% to 3.5%. Source: peripheral blood, taken 28 days after the second AZD1222 dose. The receptors derive from an adult who received the AZD1222 COVID-19 vaccine. Both conserved end residues are part of each CDR3. D genes are given only for firm matches. Expanded clones get a size class; other rows say once, few or many, or leave the size out.

CDR3aa: CASSSSGRANEQFF
CDR3nt: TGTGCCAGCAGCTCTAGCGGGAGGGCGAATGAGCAGTTCTTC
abundance: -
j_gene: TRBJ2-1
v_gene: TRBV11-3
d_gene: TRBD2

CDR3aa: CARRRATGYMNTEAFF
CDR3nt: TGTGCCAGAAGGCGTGCGACAGGGTACATGAACACTGAAGCTTTCTTT
abundance: -
j_gene: TRBJ1-1
v_gene: TRBV5-3
d_gene: TRBD1

CDR3aa: CASSLSGPTYEQYF
CDR3nt: TGTGCCAGCAGTTTATCAGGGCCAACCTACGAGCAGTACTTC
abundance: -
j_gene: TRBJ2-7
v_gene: TRBV27
d_gene: -

CDR3aa: CASSPQGGNTGELFF
CDR3nt: TGTGCCAGCTCACCACAGGGAGGAAACACCGGGGAGCTGTTTTTT
abundance: -
j_gene: TRBJ2-2
v_gene: TRBV18
d_gene: -

CDR3aa: CASSSSGYEQYF
CDR3nt: TGTGCCAGCAGCTCTTCAGGCTACGAGCAGTACTTC
abundance: -
j_gene: TRBJ2-7
v_gene: TRBV11-2
d_gene: -

CDR3aa: CASSRGQGTDEQFF
CDR3nt: TGTGCCAGCTCACGTGGACAGGGAACGGATGAGCAGTTCTTC
abundance: once
j_gene: TRBJ2-1
v_gene: TRBV18
d_gene: TRBD1

CDR3aa: CASKLGNQPQHF
CDR3nt: TGTGCCAGCAAACTCGGCAATCAGCCCCAGCATTTT
abundance: few
j_gene: TRBJ1-5
v_gene: TRBV28
d_gene: -

CDR3aa: CASTGGTGNSPLHF
CDR3nt: TGTGCCAGCACCGGGGGGACAGGTAATTCACCCCTCCACTTT
abundance: -
j_gene: TRBJ1-6
v_gene: TRBV6-5
d_gene: TRBD1

CDR3aa: CASSTYREIYEQYF
CDR3nt: TGTGCCAGCAGTACCTACAGGGAAATCTACGAGCAGTACTTC
abundance: -
j_gene: TRBJ2-7
v_gene: TRBV6-5
d_gene: -

CDR3aa: CASSAGTGITSNQPQHF
CDR3nt: TGTGCCAGCAGTGCCGGGACAGGCATTACTAGCAATCAGCCCCAGCATTTT
abundance: -
j_gene: TRBJ1-5
v_gene: TRBV5-8
d_gene: TRBD1

CDR3aa: CASSTPGGVSPLHF
CDR3nt: TGTGCCAGTAGTACCCCGGGGGGGGTTTCACCCCTCCACTTT
abundance: -
j_gene: TRBJ1-6
v_gene: TRBV19
d_gene: -

CDR3aa: CASSLQGDYGYTF
CDR3nt: TGTGCCAGCAGCCTACAGGGAGACTATGGCTACACCTTC
abundance: -
j_gene: TRBJ1-2
v_gene: TRBV5-5
d_gene: -

CDR3aa: CASTRGEGIYYGYTF
CDR3nt: TGTGCCAGCACCCGAGGGGAGGGGATTTACTATGGCTACACCTTC
abundance: -
j_gene: TRBJ1-2
v_gene: TRBV9
d_gene: -

CDR3aa: CASSLRGRSSYEQYF
CDR3nt: TGTGCCAGCAGTTTACGCGGGCGGTCCTCCTACGAGCAGTACTTC
abundance: -
j_gene: TRBJ2-7
v_gene: TRBV27
d_gene: -

CDR3aa: CASSRQGGTNEKLFF
CDR3nt: TGTGCCAGCAGTCGTCAGGGGGGGACTAATGAAAAACTGTTTTTT
abundance: -
j_gene: TRBJ1-4
v_gene: TRBV6-5
d_gene: TRBD1

CDR3aa: CASSSTIAGGRVQYF
CDR3nt: TGCGCCAGCAGCTCTACTATAGCAGGGGGTCGGGTGCAGTATTTT
abundance: -
j_gene: TRBJ2-3
v_gene: TRBV5-1
d_gene: TRBD1

CDR3aa: CASRGAPSTDTQYF
CDR3nt: TGTGCCAGCAGGGGGGCCCCTAGCACAGATACGCAGTATTTT
abundance: -
j_gene: TRBJ2-3
v_gene: TRBV2
d_gene: -